This TCR beta chain is from a study of T-cell reconstitution after alpha-beta-depleted transplantation in children. A word on this clonotype: Its antigen is unknown.

The TCRbeta library was prepared with unique molecular identifiers. TCRdb re-called the PCR reads through MiXCR, storing one row per CDR3 protein. The data hold 600,000 to 800,000 distinct CDR3 sequences, with about 12% observed a single time. CDR3 size: 15 residues. V shed 9 bases, J shed 5 bases, and the junction held 15 bases outside the gene matches. The germline gives CDR1 SGHTA, CDR2 FQGNSA. Findings of the study overall: Diversity of TCRbeta at day 60 was high in some patients, arising from surviving recipient T cells and thymic progenitors. At the one-year point after transplant, T-cell counts and TCRbeta diversity were found to come mostly from T cells that had been newly produced.

Sample: PBMCs, taken before TCRalphabeta/CD19-depleted stem cell transplant. The rearrangement joins TRBV7-2 to TRBJ2-7; 8 bases align to TRBD2. This sequence was found in a girl aged 2 to 10 with congenital amegakaryocytic thrombocytopenia, due to receive a stem cell transplant. CDR3 in DNA: TGTGCCAGTAGAAGCAGCGGGAGAGGTTTCGACGAGCAGTACTTC. Amino acid sequence: CASRSSGRGFDEQYF.